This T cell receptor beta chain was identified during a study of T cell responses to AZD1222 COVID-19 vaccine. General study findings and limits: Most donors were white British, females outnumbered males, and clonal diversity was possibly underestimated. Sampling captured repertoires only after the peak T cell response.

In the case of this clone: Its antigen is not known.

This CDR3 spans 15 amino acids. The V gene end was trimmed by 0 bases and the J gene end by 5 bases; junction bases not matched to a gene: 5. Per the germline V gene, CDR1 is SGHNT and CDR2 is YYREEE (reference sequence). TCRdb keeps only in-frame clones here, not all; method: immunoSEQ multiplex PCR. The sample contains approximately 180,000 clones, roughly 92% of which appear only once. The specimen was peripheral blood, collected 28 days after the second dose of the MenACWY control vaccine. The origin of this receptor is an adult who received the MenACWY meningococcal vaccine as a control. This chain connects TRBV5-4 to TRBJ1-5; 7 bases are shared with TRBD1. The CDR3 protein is CASSLAGTDDQPQHF. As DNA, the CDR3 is TGTGCCAGCAGCTTGGCCGGGACAGACGATCAGCCCCAGCATTTT.